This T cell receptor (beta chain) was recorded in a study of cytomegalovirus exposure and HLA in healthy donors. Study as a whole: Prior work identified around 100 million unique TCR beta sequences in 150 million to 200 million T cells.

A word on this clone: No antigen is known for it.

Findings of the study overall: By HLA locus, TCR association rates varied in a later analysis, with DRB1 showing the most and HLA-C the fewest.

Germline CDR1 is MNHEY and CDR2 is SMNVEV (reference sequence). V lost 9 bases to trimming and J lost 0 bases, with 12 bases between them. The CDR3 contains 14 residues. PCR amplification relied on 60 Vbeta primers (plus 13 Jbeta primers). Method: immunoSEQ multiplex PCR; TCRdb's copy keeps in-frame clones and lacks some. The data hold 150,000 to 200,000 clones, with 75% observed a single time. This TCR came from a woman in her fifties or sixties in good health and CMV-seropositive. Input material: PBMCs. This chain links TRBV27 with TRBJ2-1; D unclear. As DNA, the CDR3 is TGTGCCAGTGCCGTTCAGCGCTCCTACAATGAGCAGTTCTTC. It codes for CASAVQRSYNEQFF.